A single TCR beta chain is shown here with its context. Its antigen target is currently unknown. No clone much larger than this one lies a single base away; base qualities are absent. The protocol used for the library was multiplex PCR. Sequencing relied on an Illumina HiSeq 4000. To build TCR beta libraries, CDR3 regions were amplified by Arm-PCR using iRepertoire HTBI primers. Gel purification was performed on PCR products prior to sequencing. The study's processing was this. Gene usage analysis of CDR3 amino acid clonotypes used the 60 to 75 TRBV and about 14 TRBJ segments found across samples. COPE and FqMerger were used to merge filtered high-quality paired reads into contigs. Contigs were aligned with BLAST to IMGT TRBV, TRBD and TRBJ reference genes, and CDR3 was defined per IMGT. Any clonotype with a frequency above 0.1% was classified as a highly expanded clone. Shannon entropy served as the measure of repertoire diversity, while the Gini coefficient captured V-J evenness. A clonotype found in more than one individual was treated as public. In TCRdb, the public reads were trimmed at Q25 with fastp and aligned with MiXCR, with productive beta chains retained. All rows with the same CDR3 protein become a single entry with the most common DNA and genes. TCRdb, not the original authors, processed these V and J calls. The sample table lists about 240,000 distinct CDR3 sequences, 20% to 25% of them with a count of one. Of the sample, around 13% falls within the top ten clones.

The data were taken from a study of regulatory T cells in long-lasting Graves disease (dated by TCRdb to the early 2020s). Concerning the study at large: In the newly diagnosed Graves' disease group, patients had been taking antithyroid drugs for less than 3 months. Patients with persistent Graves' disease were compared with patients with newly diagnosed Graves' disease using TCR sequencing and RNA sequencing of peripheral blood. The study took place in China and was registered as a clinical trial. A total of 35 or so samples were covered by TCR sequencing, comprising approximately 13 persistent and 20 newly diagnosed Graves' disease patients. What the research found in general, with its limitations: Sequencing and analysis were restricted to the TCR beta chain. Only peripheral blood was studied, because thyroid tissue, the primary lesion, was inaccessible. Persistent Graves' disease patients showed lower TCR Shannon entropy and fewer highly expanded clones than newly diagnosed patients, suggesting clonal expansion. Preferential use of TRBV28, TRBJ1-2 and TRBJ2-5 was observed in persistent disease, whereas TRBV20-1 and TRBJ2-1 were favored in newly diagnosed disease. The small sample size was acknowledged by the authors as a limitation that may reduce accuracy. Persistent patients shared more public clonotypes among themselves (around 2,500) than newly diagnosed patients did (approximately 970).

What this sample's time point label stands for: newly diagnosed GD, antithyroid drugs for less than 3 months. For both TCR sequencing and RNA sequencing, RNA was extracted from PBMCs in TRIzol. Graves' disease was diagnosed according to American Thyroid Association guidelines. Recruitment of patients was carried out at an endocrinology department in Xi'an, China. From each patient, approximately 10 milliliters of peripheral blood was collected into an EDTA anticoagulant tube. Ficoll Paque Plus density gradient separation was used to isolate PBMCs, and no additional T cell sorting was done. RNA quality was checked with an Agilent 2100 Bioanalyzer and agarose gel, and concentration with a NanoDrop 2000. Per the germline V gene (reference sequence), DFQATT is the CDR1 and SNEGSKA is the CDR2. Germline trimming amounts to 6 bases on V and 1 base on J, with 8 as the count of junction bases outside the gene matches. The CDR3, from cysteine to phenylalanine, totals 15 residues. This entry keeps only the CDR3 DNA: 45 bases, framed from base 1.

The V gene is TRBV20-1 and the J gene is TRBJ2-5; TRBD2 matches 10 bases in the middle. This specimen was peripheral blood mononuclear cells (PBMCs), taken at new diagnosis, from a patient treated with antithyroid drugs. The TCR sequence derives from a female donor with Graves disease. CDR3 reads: CSAGRPSGSQETQYF. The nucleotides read TGCAGTGCAGGCCGGCCTAGCGGGAGCCAAGAGACCCAGTACTTC.